This T cell receptor (beta chain) emerged from a study of CD8 T cells in ankylosing spondylitis. Points on this clonotype: Its antigen is not known.

Generation of TCR beta libraries employed quantitative 5'-RACE incorporating molecular barcodes. From the 5' RACE reads, TCRdb called clonotypes with MiXCR, one entry per CDR3 protein. Of 200,000 to 300,000 distinct CDR3 sequences in the sample, roughly 32% were seen once. Study-wide findings and caveats: There was reportedly significant enrichment of clones that were disease-linked in matched ankylosing spondylitis synovial fluid. Fewer than 10 highly homologous variants made up a TCR beta motif that seemed to typify ankylosing spondylitis blood. CD8+ cells made up the disease-linked clones, which were relatively rare in peripheral blood.

With 2 bases removed from V and 0 bases from J, the gap between germline ends came to 7 bases. CDR1 and CDR2 (germline): MNHNS, SASEGT. CDR3 length: 14 residues. V gene TRBV6-1 combines with J gene TRBJ1-2; no clear D. The TCR comes from a male donor with ankylosing spondylitis or in good health (not recorded which). Sequencing was done on a sample of blood, either unsorted or a sorted T cell fraction (not recorded which). The CDR3: CASSEQRANYGYTF. In DNA, the CDR3 is TGTGCCAGCAGTGAACAGAGAGCTAACTATGGCTACACCTTC.